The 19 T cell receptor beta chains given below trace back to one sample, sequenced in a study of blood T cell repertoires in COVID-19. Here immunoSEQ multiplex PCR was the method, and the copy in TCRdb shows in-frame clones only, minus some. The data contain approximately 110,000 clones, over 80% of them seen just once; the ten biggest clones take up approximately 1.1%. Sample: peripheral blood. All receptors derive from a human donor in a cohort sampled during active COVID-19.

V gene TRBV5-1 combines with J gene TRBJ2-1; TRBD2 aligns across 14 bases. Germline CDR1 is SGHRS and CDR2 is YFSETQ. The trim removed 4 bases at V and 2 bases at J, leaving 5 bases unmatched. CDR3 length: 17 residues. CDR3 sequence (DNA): TGCGCCAGCAGCCCGGGACTAGCGGGGGTCACCTACAATGAGCAGTTCTTC. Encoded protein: CASSPGLAGVTYNEQFF. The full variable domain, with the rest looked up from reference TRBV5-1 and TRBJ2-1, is KAGVTQTPRYLIKTRGQQVTLSCSPISGHRSVSWYQQTPGQGLQFLFEYFSETQRNKGNFPGRFSGRQFSNSRSEMNVSTLELGDSALYLCASSPGLAGVTYNEQFFGPGTRLTVL.

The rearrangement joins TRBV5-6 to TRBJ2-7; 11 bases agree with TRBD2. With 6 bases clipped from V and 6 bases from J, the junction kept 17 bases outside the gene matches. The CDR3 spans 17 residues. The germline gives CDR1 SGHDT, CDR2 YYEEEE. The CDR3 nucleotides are TGTGCCAGCACCCTGTTCGGGGTAGCGGGAGGGATCGGCGAGCAGTACTTC. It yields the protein CASTLFGVAGGIGEQYF.

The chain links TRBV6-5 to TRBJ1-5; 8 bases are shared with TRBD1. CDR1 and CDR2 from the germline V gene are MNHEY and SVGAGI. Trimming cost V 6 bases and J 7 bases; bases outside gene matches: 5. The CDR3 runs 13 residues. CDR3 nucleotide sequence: TGTGCCAGCAGAGACAGGGGAGGACAGCCCCAGCATTTT. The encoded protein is CASRDRGGQPQHF.

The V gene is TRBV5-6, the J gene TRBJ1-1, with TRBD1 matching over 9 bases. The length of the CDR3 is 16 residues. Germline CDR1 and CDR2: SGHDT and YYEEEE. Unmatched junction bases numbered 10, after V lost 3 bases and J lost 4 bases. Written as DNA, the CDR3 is TGTGCCAGCAGCTCCTCGGACAGGGGTCGATTCACTGAAGCTTTCTTT. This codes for CASSSSDRGRFTEAFF.

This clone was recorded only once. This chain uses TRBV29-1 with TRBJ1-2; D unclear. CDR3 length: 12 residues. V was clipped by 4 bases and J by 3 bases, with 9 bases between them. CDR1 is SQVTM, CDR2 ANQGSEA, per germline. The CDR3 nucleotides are TGCAGCGTTGGAACAGACGACTATGGCTACACCTTC. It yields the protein CSVGTDDYGYTF.

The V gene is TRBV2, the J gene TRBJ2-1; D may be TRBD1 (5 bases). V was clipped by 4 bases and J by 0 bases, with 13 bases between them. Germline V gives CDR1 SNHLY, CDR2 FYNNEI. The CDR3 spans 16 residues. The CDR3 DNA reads TGTGCCAGCAGTGCCACCACAGGATTCTCCTACAATGAGCAGTTCTTC. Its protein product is CASSATTGFSYNEQFF.

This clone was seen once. CDR3 sequence: CASSLMRYEQYF. The DNA for the CDR3 is TGTGCCAGCAGTTTGATGCGGTACGAGCAGTACTTC. This sequence joins TRBV12-3 or TRBV12-4 and TRBJ2-7; D remains ambiguous. The length of the CDR3 is 12 residues. Trimming took off 3 bases at V and 4 bases at J, with 7 bases between the two ends.

As DNA, the CDR3 is TGTGCCAGCAGCCCCAGGCCGGGGAGGGGACTAGCGGACTACAATGAGCAGTTCTTC. Its protein is CASSPRPGRGLADYNEQFF. This rearrangement joins TRBV9 to TRBJ2-1; 11 bases are shared with TRBD2. The CDR3 is 19 amino acids. Germline V CDR1 and CDR2: SGDLS, YYNGEE. The J segment lost 3 bases and the V segment lost 4 bases, leaving 15 bases of the junction unmatched.

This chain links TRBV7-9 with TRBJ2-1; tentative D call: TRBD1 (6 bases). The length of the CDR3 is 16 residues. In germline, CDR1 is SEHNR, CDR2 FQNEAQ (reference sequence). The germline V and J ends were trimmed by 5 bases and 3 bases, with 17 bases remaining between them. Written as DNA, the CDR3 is TGTGCCAGCAGCCCGGACAGCGCCTTATACTACAATGAGCAGTTCTTC. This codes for CASSPDSALYYNEQFF.

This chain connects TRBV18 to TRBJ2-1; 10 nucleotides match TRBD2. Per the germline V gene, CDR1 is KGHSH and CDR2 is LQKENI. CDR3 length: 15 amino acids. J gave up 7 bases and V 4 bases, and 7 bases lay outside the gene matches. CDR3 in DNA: TGTGCCAGCTCACGTTGGACTAGCGGAGATAATGAGCAGTTCTTC. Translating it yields CASSRWTSGDNEQFF.

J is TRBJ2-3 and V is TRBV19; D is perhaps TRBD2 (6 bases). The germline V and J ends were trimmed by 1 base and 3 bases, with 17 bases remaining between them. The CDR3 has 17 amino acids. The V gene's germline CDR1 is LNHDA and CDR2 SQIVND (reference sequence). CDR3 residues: CASSIVSGVSWTDTQYF. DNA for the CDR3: TGTGCCAGTAGTATAGTCTCGGGAGTGAGTTGGACAGATACGCAGTATTTT.

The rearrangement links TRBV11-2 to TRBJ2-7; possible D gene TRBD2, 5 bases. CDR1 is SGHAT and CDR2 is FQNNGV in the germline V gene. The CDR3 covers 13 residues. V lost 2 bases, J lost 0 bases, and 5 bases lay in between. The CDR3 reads CASSLRGSYEQYF. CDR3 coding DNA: TGTGCCAGCAGCTTACGGGGCTCCTACGAGCAGTACTTC. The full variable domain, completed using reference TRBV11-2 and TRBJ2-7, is EAGVAQSPRYKIIEKRQSVAFWCNPISGHATLYWYQQILGQGPKLLIQFQNNGVVDDSQLPKDRFSAERLKGVDSTLKIQPAKLEDSAVYLCASSLRGSYEQYFGPGTRLTVT.

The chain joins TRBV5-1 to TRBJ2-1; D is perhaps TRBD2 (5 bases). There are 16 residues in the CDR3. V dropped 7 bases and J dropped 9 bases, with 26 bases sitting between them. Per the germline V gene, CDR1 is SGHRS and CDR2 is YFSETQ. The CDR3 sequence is CASGRLGGLSTREQFF. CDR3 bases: TGCGCCAGCGGTCGTCTGGGCGGACTTTCGACTCGTGAGCAGTTCTTC.

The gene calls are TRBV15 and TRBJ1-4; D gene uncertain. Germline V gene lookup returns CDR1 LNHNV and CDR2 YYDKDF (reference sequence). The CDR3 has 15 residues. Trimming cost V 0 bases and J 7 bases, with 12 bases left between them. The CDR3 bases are TGTGCCACCAGCAGAGATACGGCGGCCCTTGAAAAACTGTTTTTT. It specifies CATSRDTAALEKLFF.

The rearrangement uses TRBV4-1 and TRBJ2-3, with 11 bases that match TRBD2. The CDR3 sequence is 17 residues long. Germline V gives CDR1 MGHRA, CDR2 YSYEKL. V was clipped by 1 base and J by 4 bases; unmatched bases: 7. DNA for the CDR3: TGCGCCAGCAGCCAAGGCATAGCGGGGGGGCAGGCAGATACGCAGTATTTT. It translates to CASSQGIAGGQADTQYF.

CDR3 coding DNA: TGTGCCAGCAGCTTAGCCAGGAGCACAGATACGCAGTATTTT. Translated: CASSLARSTDTQYF. This chain connects TRBV7-2 to TRBJ2-3, with D uncertain. The CDR3 loop spans 14 amino acids. From germline, CDR1 is SGHTA and CDR2 FQGNSA. The V and J ends lost 0 bases and 0 bases respectively, with 4 bases between them.

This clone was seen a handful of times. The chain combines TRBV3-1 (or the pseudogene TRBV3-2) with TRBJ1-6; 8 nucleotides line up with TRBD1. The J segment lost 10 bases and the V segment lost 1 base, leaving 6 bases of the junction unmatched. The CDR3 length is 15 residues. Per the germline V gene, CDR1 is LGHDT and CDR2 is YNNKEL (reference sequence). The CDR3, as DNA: TGTGCCAGCAGCCAAGGGACAGGGTACGGGTCACCCCTCCACTTT. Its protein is CASSQGTGYGSPLHF.

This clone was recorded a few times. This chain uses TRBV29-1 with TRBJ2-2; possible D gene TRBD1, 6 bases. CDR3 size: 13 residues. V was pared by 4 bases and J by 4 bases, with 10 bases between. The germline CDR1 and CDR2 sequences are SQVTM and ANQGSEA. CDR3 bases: TGCAGCGTTGGGACAGCGTCCACCGGGGAGCTGTTTTTT. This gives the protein CSVGTASTGELFF.

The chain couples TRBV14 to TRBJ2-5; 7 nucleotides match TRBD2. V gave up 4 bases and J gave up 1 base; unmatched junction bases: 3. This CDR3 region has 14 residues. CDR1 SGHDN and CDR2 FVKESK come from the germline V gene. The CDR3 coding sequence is TGTGCCAGCAGCCGAGGACTAGTCCAAGAGACCCAGTACTTC. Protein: CASSRGLVQETQYF.